These 8 T cell receptor beta chains were all obtained from the same sample, sequenced in a study of PD-1 blockade in classical Hodgkin lymphoma. Time point in this sample: cycle 4 day 1 (C4D1), after around six weeks of nivolumab. Every single patient, without exception, relapsed after autologous stem cell transplantation, and brentuximab vedotin exposure varied. Libraries were prepared by immunoSEQ multiplex PCR; TCRdb keeps only in-frame clonotypes and omits some of them. The repertoire holds about 110,000 clones, with over 85% as singletons. Here the sequenced sample was peripheral blood mononuclear cells (PBMCs), taken before the fourth cycle of nivolumab. The receptors come from a human donor with classical Hodgkin lymphoma.

The rearrangement joins TRBV18 to TRBJ1-4, with D unresolved. Germline lookup yields CDR1 KGHSH and CDR2 LQKENI. This CDR3 comprises 15 residues. Between the trimmed V and J ends, which lost 3 bases and 0 bases, there was a span of 8 bases. CDR3 sequence: CASSPERATNEKLFF. The CDR3 coding sequence is TGTGCCAGCTCACCTGAGAGAGCAACTAATGAAAAACTGTTTTTT.

This clone was detected a few times. The chain is built from TRBV19 and TRBJ1-5; possibly TRBD1 for D (5 bases). Germline-derived CDR1 and CDR2 are LNHDA and SQIVND (reference sequence). The CDR3 consists of 15 residues. The V end lost 7 bases, the J end lost 5 bases, and 18 bases lay between the germline ends. Here the CDR3 reads CASTDRDRGDQPQHF. In DNA form, the CDR3 reads TGTGCCAGTACCGACCGGGACCGGGGCGATCAGCCCCAGCATTTT. The full variable domain, its missing parts supplied by reference TRBV19 and TRBJ1-5, is DGGITQSPKYLFRKEGQNVTLSCEQNLNHDAMYWYRQDPGQGLRLIYYSQIVNDFQKGDIAEGYSVSREKKESFPLTVTSAQKNPTAFYLCASTDRDRGDQPQHFGDGTRLSIL.

The V gene is TRBV28, the J gene TRBJ2-4, with 11 bases aligning to TRBD2. With V trimmed by 11 bases and J by 1 base, 13 bases remained unmatched. This CDR3 is built from 17 residues. The V gene's germline CDR1 is MDHEN and CDR2 SYDVKM. The DNA of the CDR3 is TGTGCCCCCATGTGCCCAACTAGCGGGAGTGCCAAAAACATTCAGTACTTC. Its translation is CAPMCPTSGSAKNIQYF.

The chain uses TRBV25-1 and TRBJ1-1; D unresolved. Germline V CDR1 and CDR2: MGHDK, SYGVNS. There are 13 residues in the CDR3. V shed 4 bases and J shed 4 bases, with 10 bases lying between them. CDR3: CASSVGAITEAFF. DNA for the CDR3: TGTGCCAGCAGTGTAGGAGCGATCACTGAAGCTTTCTTT.

The chain joins TRBV9 to TRBJ1-2; D is undetermined. CDR1 and CDR2 from the germline V gene are SGDLS and YYNGEE. The CDR3 has 14 amino acids. The V gene lost 0 bases and the J gene lost 4 bases, with 10 bases spanning the gap. The CDR3 protein is CASSVEGVLYGYTF. The DNA for the CDR3 is TGTGCCAGCAGCGTAGAGGGCGTACTCTATGGCTACACCTTC.

The chain links TRBV9 to TRBJ1-1; maybe TRBD1 (5 bases). The CDR3 has 14 residues. The V and J ends lost 3 bases and 4 bases respectively, with 13 bases between them. Germline assignment: CDR1 SGDLS and CDR2 YYNGEE. The CDR3 nucleotides are TGTGCCAGCAGCGGGTACAGGAGTGGCACTGAAGCTTTCTTT. Protein product: CASSGYRSGTEAFF.

This clone came up once. The J gene is TRBJ1-3, the V gene TRBV27; TRBD1 matches 8 bases. V lost 1 base and J lost 0; bases outside the gene matches: 2. CDR1 MNHEY and CDR2 SMNVEV come from the germline V gene (reference sequence). The length of the CDR3 is 16 residues. Here the CDR3 reads CASSLFGTGSGNTIYF. CDR3 nucleotide sequence: TGTGCCAGCAGTTTATTTGGGACAGGCTCTGGAAACACCATATATTTT.

The genes are TRBV5-1 and TRBJ1-1; no firm D call. The CDR3 covers 14 residues. Germline V gene data show CDR1 as SGHRS and CDR2 as YFSETQ. Between the trimmed V and J ends, which lost 0 bases and 1 base, there was a span of 7 bases. The DNA for the CDR3 is TGCGCCAGCAGCTTGGAACTGGGGAACACTGAAGCTTTCTTT. Translated, it gives CASSLELGNTEAFF.